The 24 T cell receptor beta chains in this list originate from one sample, sequenced in a study of blood T cell repertoires in COVID-19. Profiling relied on immunoSEQ multiplex PCR, and the TCRdb table lists in-frame clones only, not all of them. The data show roughly 320,000 clones, roughly 85% seen once. The sample was peripheral blood. The receptors come from a human donor in a cohort sampled during active COVID-19.

CDR3 in amino acids: CASSLGQGAGNEQFF. DNA for the CDR3: TGTGCCAGCAGCTTAGGACAGGGGGCTGGTAATGAGCAGTTCTTC. This chain connects TRBV7-6 to TRBJ2-1, with TRBD1 identical over 10 bases. The CDR3 has 15 amino acids. Losses at the gene ends were 1 base for V and 7 bases for J; bases not matched to a gene: 4. Germline V lookup: CDR1 SGHVS, CDR2 FNYEAQ.

V is TRBV27 and J is TRBJ1-6, with a possible D match to TRBD1 (6 bases). In germline, CDR1 is MNHEY, CDR2 SMNVEV (reference sequence). Between the trimmed V and J ends, which lost 6 bases and 2 bases, there was a span of 17 bases. This CDR3 region has 17 residues. CDR3 DNA: TGTGCCAGCAGGGTGATTAGGGGGGGCGCCTATAATTCACCCCTCCACTTT. It codes for CASRVIRGGAYNSPLHF.

The DNA of the CDR3 is TGTGCCAGCAGCCCTCAACTAGCGGGGAACCAAGAGACCCAGTACTTC. Its protein is CASSPQLAGNQETQYF. The chain uses TRBV7-4 and TRBJ2-5; 10 bases agree with TRBD2. The germline CDR1 and CDR2 sequences are SGHVT and SQSDAQ. Trimming at V came to 5 bases and at J to 0 bases, leaving 6 bases not matched to a gene. This CDR3 spans 16 amino acids.

J is TRBJ2-6 and V is TRBV25-1, with 8 bases matching TRBD1. The trim removed 4 bases at V and 2 bases at J, leaving 10 bases unmatched. This CDR3 region has 18 residues. The germline gives CDR1 MGHDK, CDR2 SYGVNS. The CDR3 sequence is CASSANYKTGAGANVLTF. The CDR3 DNA sequence: TGTGCCAGCAGTGCCAATTATAAGACAGGGGCTGGGGCCAACGTCCTGACTTTC.

The rearrangement uses TRBV3-1 (or the pseudogene TRBV3-2) and TRBJ2-1; D is possibly TRBD2 (6 bases). V dropped 2 bases and J dropped 2 bases, with 13 bases sitting between them. This CDR3 comprises 16 residues. Germline values: CDR1 LGHDT, CDR2 YNNKEL (reference sequence). The CDR3 DNA reads TGTGCCAGCAGCCAATTACGTTGGGGGGCCTACAATGAGCAGTTCTTC. Translated, it gives CASSQLRWGAYNEQFF.

Of note for this clone: The sample holds other DNA sequences that translate to the same CDR3. The chain uses TRBV10-3 and TRBJ2-1; D is possibly TRBD2 (6 bases). The V gene's germline CDR1 is ENHRY and CDR2 SYGVKD. V shed 3 bases and J shed 8 bases, with 8 bases lying between them. CDR3 length: 12 amino acids. The CDR3 reads CAISERGDEQFF. CDR3 DNA: TGTGCCATCAGTGAACGCGGGGATGAGCAGTTCTTC.

The rearrangement joins TRBV30 to TRBJ1-6; 9 bases fit TRBD1. This CDR3 contains 15 residues. V lost 4 bases to trimming and J lost 6 bases; unmatched junction nucleotides: 7. Per the germline V gene, CDR1 is GTSNPN and CDR2 is SVGIG (reference sequence). CDR3 protein: CAWKIQGAGNSPLHF. CDR3 in DNA: TGTGCCTGGAAGATACAGGGGGCGGGTAATTCACCCCTCCACTTT.

The chain links TRBV18 to TRBJ1-4; D is uncertain. The V gene's germline CDR1 is KGHSH and CDR2 LQKENI. Trimming removed 1 base at V and 7 bases at J, with 10 bases between. This CDR3 region has 14 residues. The CDR3 is CASSPRGAGEKLFF. Written as DNA, the CDR3 is TGTGCCAGCTCACCACGTGGAGCGGGTGAAAAACTGTTTTTT. Full variable domain (remainder filled in from reference TRBV18 and TRBJ1-4): NAGVMQNPRHLVRRRGQEARLRCSPMKGHSHVYWYRQLPEEGLKFMVYLQKENIIDESGMPKERFSAEFPKEGPSILRIQQVVRGDSAAYFCASSPRGAGEKLFFGSGTQLSVL.

This chain joins TRBV9 and TRBJ1-1, with 7 nucleotides matching TRBD1. Germline CDR1 reads SGDLS; CDR2 reads YYNGEE. CDR3 length: 15 amino acids. J gave up 7 bases and V 4 bases, and 13 bases lay outside the gene matches. As DNA, the CDR3 is TGTGCCAGCAGCCCACAGACGACAGGGCCATATGAAGCTTTCTTT. This codes for CASSPQTTGPYEAFF.

V gene TRBV6-5 combines with J gene TRBJ1-2; TRBD1 matches at 9 bases. The germline CDR1 and CDR2 sequences are MNHEY and SVGAGI. This CDR3 spans 15 amino acids. The V segment lost 6 bases and the J segment 4 bases; nucleotides outside the gene matches: 9. The CDR3 nucleotides read TGTGCCAGCAGCCAAACAGGGGGCGCAGGCTATGGCTACACCTTC. Translating gives CASSQTGGAGYGYTF.

DNA for the CDR3: TGTGCCAGTACGCCATACCTCGGTCTTGCCTATGGCTACACCTTC. Protein product: CASTPYLGLAYGYTF. This chain uses TRBV19 with TRBJ1-2; no clear D. This CDR3 is built from 15 residues. Between the trimmed V and J ends, which lost 7 bases and 4 bases, there was a span of 19 bases. Germline CDR1 is LNHDA and CDR2 is SQIVND (reference sequence).

The rearrangement joins TRBV7-2 to TRBJ2-7, with a possible D match to TRBD1 (6 bases). The CDR3 sequence is 12 residues long. V shed 5 bases and J shed 5 bases, with 10 bases lying between them. CDR1 SGHTA and CDR2 FQGNSA come from the germline V gene. The CDR3 protein is CASSNRDHEQYF. CDR3 DNA: TGTGCCAGCAGCAACAGGGACCACGAGCAGTACTTC.

A few counts support this clone. The J gene is TRBJ1-1, the V gene TRBV24-1, with a tentative D call TRBD1 (5 bases). V lost 6 bases, J lost 1 base, and 11 bases lay in between. CDR1 and CDR2 from the germline V gene are KGHDR and SFDVKD. This CDR3 comprises 14 residues. Here the CDR3 reads CATSPGVENTEAFF. The CDR3 DNA is TGTGCCACCAGTCCGGGGGTAGAGAACACTGAAGCTTTCTTT.

The chain couples TRBV6-5 to TRBJ1-4; D unresolved. The V gene's germline CDR1 is MNHEY and CDR2 SVGAGI. Trimming pared 6 bases from V and 4 bases from J, leaving 3 bases between. The length of the CDR3 is 11 residues. The CDR3 nucleotides read TGTGCCAGCAGCTATAATGAAAAACTGTTTTTT. The encoded protein is CASSYNEKLFF.

CDR3 sequence (DNA): TGTGCCAGCAGCCATAGGACTAGCGACTACGAGCAGTACTTC. Translating gives CASSHRTSDYEQYF. The chain uses TRBV6-2 or TRBV6-3 and TRBJ2-7; 9 bases are a match to TRBD2. There are 14 residues in the CDR3. Trimming removed 6 bases from V and 3 bases from J; junction bases left unmatched: 6. Germline assignment: CDR1 MNHEY and CDR2 SVGEGT.

The rearrangement uses TRBV2 and TRBJ2-3; D is perhaps TRBD1 (6 bases). Trimming cost V 3 bases and J 4 bases, with 29 bases left between them. Per the germline V gene, CDR1 is SNHLY and CDR2 is FYNNEI. The CDR3 consists of 20 residues. This CDR3 is CASSDRTVEDGLYGADTQYF. The DNA for the CDR3 is TGTGCCAGCAGTGACCGGACAGTTGAGGATGGCTTGTACGGCGCAGATACGCAGTATTTT.

This rearrangement joins TRBV6-4 to TRBJ2-2; D gene uncertain. Trimming left V 1 base short and J 1 base short, with 7 bases between. The CDR3 has 15 amino acids. Germline V gene data show CDR1 as MRHNA and CDR2 as SNTAGT. The CDR3 region has the DNA TGTGCCAGCAGTGACTTCAACAGGAACACCGGGGAGCTGTTTTTT. Translation gives CASSDFNRNTGELFF.

This clone has only one observation. This chain joins TRBV10-1 and TRBJ2-3, with TRBD2 identical over 9 bases. This CDR3 contains 15 residues. The trim removed 5 bases at V and 3 bases at J, leaving 6 bases unmatched. Germline V CDR1 and CDR2: WNHNN, SYGVQD (reference sequence). Here the CDR3 reads CASSWSGGLTDTQYF. As DNA, the CDR3 is TGCGCCAGCAGTTGGAGCGGGGGGTTAACAGATACGCAGTATTTT.

J is TRBJ1-1 and V is TRBV3-1 (or the pseudogene TRBV3-2); 8 bases line up with TRBD1. Per germline, CDR1 LGHDT and CDR2 YNNKEL (reference sequence). After removal of 6 bases from V and 1 base from J, the junction contained 4 bases not matched to a gene. This CDR3 is 14 amino acids long. CDR3: CASSRQGQNTEAFF. The CDR3 bases are TGTGCCAGCAGTCGACAGGGGCAGAACACTGAAGCTTTCTTT.

The chain employs TRBV5-1 and TRBJ2-7; perhaps TRBD2 as D (5 bases). Per the germline V gene, CDR1 is SGHRS and CDR2 is YFSETQ. V shed 0 bases and J shed 2 bases, with 15 bases lying between them. CDR3 size: 16 residues. The CDR3 DNA sequence: TGCGCCAGCAGCTTGGAGGTACGAGGGCCCCCCTACGAGCAGTACTTC. Its translation is CASSLEVRGPPYEQYF.

This clone has just a few counts. This sequence joins TRBV3-1 (or the pseudogene TRBV3-2) and TRBJ2-1; the match to TRBD2 covers 10 bases. This CDR3 comprises 14 residues. Germline V gene data show CDR1 as LGHDT and CDR2 as YNNKEL (reference sequence). V trimming: 1 base; J trimming: 7 bases; junction bases outside the gene matches: 1. The CDR3, as DNA: TGTGCCAGCAGCCAAGGACTAGCGGGTAATGAGCAGTTCTTC. Its translation is CASSQGLAGNEQFF.

This rearrangement joins TRBV10-3 to TRBJ2-7; 8 bases fit TRBD1. Germline assignment: CDR1 ENHRY and CDR2 SYGVKD. V lost 6 bases to trimming and J lost 4 bases; unmatched junction nucleotides: 11. The CDR3 is made up of 15 amino acids. The CDR3 bases are TGTGCCATCAGAAGCAGGGGGCCAGACGGGTACGAGCAGTACTTC. Its translation is CAIRSRGPDGYEQYF.

The rearrangement joins TRBV7-2 to TRBJ1-5; a weak D match, TRBD1 (5 bases). The CDR3 extends over 13 amino acids. Germline V lookup: CDR1 SGHTA, CDR2 FQGNSA. V gave up 2 bases and J gave up 7 bases, with 9 bases separating them. The CDR3 region has the DNA TGTGCCAGCAGCTTACAGGGTGGACAGCCCCAGCATTTT. Translation gives CASSLQGGQPQHF.

Regarding this clone: Other nucleotide sequences from this sample produce the same CDR3. The chain is built from TRBV6-5 and TRBJ1-1, with D hard to call. CDR3 length: 13 residues. The ends were cut back, 0 bases at V and 5 bases at J, with 7 bases in the middle. Germline V gene lookup returns CDR1 MNHEY and CDR2 SVGAGI. The CDR3 is CASSYSRKTEAFF. CDR3 nucleotide sequence: TGTGCCAGCAGTTACTCGAGAAAGACTGAAGCTTTCTTT.